A single sample is the source of the 26 T cell receptor beta chains below, sequenced in a study of HIV-infected patients and healthy controls. No cell fractionation was done, so the repertoire covers all unsorted peripheral blood T cells. Reverse transcription used around 500 ng RNA and constant-region primers for alpha and beta. Alpha and beta chain libraries were made separately by chain-specific third strand synthesis with multiplexing indices. TCRdb independently ran MiXCR on the 5' RACE reads; one entry per CDR3 protein. The repertoire holds 7,000 to 9,000 distinct CDR3 sequences, with approximately 9.1% as singletons. Sequences were derived from blood, sampled before antiretroviral therapy. These receptors came from an adult with HIV infection.

This clonotype was found many times. The chain has TRBV7-2 and TRBJ2-5; D possibly corresponds to TRBD1 (5 bases). The germline V gene encodes CDR1 SGHTA and CDR2 FQGNSA. V was cut by 5 bases and J by 1 base, with 17 bases left in between. The CDR3 is 16 amino acids. CDR3 in amino acids: CASSPFKARAQETQYF. In DNA, the CDR3 is TGTGCCAGCAGCCCATTCAAGGCCAGGGCCCAAGAGACCCAGTACTTC.

In the case of this clonotype: A much larger clonotype is one base distant, so this may be a read error. This chain links TRBV28 with TRBJ1-5; possible D gene TRBD1, 5 bases. Germline CDR1 MDHEN, CDR2 SYDVKM. The CDR3 covers 11 residues. The chain's CDR3 is CASSLKGPQNF. CDR3 in DNA: TGTGCCAGCAGTCTAAAGGGGCCCCAGAATTTT.

The chain recombines TRBV12-3 or TRBV12-4 with TRBJ1-5, with 11 positions matching TRBD1. V was pared by 2 bases and J by 5 bases, with 5 bases of the junction left unmatched. This CDR3 has 16 residues. As DNA, the CDR3 is TGTGCCAGCAGTTTATGGGGACAGGGGGTCGATCAGCCCCAGCATTTT. Protein sequence: CASSLWGQGVDQPQHF.

This clonotype was detected ten times or more. The J gene is TRBJ1-2, the V gene TRBV28; the D gene is possibly TRBD1 (5 bases). The CDR3 has 14 amino acids. V was clipped by 3 bases and J by 4 bases, with 12 bases between them. Germline V gene lookup returns CDR1 MDHEN and CDR2 SYDVKM. This CDR3 reads CASSFGLRGYGYTF. CDR3 in DNA: TGTGCCAGCAGTTTCGGGTTAAGGGGCTATGGCTACACCTTC.

This clonotype appeared many times. J is TRBJ1-2 and V is TRBV5-4, with 8 positions matching TRBD1. The CDR3 has 16 amino acids. V lost 0 bases, J lost 4 bases, and 8 bases stayed unmatched. Germline-derived CDR1 and CDR2 are SGHNT and YYREEE (reference sequence). CDR3 nucleotides: TGTGCCAGCAGCTTGGCTCTTCAGGGACAGGCCTATGGCTACACCTTC. Translation gives CASSLALQGQAYGYTF.

This clonotype was recorded at least ten times. V usage is TRBV6-2 or TRBV6-3 and J usage is TRBJ1-5; D ambiguous. The V gene's germline CDR1 is MNHEY and CDR2 SVGEGT. The CDR3 spans 14 residues. The V end lost 3 bases, the J end lost 10 bases, and 16 bases lay between the germline ends. The CDR3 coding sequence is TGTGCCAGCAGTTATAGTGGTTATATCAGCCCCCAGCATTTT. It encodes CASSYSGYISPQHF.

V is TRBV20-1 and J is TRBJ2-1; D not resolved. Germline V gene lookup returns CDR1 DFQATT and CDR2 SNEGSKA (reference sequence). V gave up 3 bases and J gave up 5 bases, with 5 bases separating them. This CDR3 has 11 residues. The CDR3 here is CSASPHNEQFF. CDR3 nucleotide sequence: TGCAGTGCTAGTCCCCACAATGAGCAGTTCTTC.

This clonotype rates as large. The CDR3 nucleotides are TGTGCCAGTACCCTGGGGGGTTATAGCAATCAGCCCCAGCATTTT. Translated: CASTLGGYSNQPQHF. This chain joins TRBV19 and TRBJ1-5, with D possibly being TRBD1 (5 bases). Germline-derived CDR1 and CDR2 are LNHDA and SQIVND (reference sequence). The V and J ends lost 7 bases and 0 bases respectively, with 13 bases between them. The CDR3 extends over 15 amino acids.

This clonotype was counted ten times or more. V gene TRBV5-4 combines with J gene TRBJ2-5, with D hard to call. Germline CDR1 and CDR2: SGHNT and YYREEE (reference sequence). V lost 5 bases and J lost 2, with 10 bases in between. The CDR3 spans 13 residues. CDR3 DNA sequence: TGTGCCAGCAGTTCAGGACGGCAAGAGACCCAGTACTTC. Translated: CASSSGRQETQYF.

In its sample, this clonotype was seen many times. This chain uses TRBV28 with TRBJ2-7, with a weak D call TRBD2 (6 bases). The CDR3 is 14 residues long. With 0 bases removed from V and 9 bases from J, the gap between germline ends came to 15 bases. The V gene's germline CDR1 is MDHEN and CDR2 SYDVKM. CDR3: CASSLWWDSAGQYF. The DNA of the CDR3 is TGTGCCAGCAGTTTATGGTGGGACTCGGCGGGGCAGTACTTC.

This clonotype rates as medium-sized. CDR3 nucleotides: TGCAGTGCTAGAGTGCCGGGACACATAGAGACCCAGTACTTC. Translation: CSARVPGHIETQYF. This chain joins TRBV20-1 and TRBJ2-5; D is perhaps TRBD1 (6 bases). CDR3 length: 14 residues. V lost 1 base and J 4 bases, leaving 13 bases between the germline ends. Germline loops: CDR1 DFQATT, CDR2 SNEGSKA (reference sequence).

This clonotype was seen ten or more times. This chain links TRBV19 with TRBJ2-5, with D uncertain. The V and J ends lost 3 bases and 1 base respectively, with 12 bases between them. The CDR3 runs to 15 residues. Germline CDR1 LNHDA, CDR2 SQIVND (reference sequence). CDR3 sequence reads: CASSIGSYPQETQYF. The CDR3 region has the DNA TGTGCCAGTAGTATTGGATCCTACCCCCAAGAGACCCAGTACTTC.

Only one count was recorded for this clonotype. CDR3 nucleotide sequence: TGTGCCAGCACCTTGGGGCGAGGGTCCTACGAGCAGTACTTC. It specifies CASTLGRGSYEQYF. This rearrangement joins TRBV16 to TRBJ2-7, with D perhaps being TRBD1 or TRBD2 (5 bases each). Germline values: CDR1 KGHSY, CDR2 FQNENV. CDR3 length: 14 residues. Trimming shortened V by 7 bases and J by 1 base, and 14 bases separated the two germline ends.

By its share, this clonotype is medium-sized. This rearrangement joins TRBV6-6 to TRBJ2-7; no firm D call. The germline V and J ends were trimmed by 5 bases and 5 bases, with 7 bases remaining between them. This CDR3 comprises 11 residues. Looked up from germline, CDR1 is MNHNY and CDR2 is SVGAGI (reference sequence). CDR3 residues: CASSRQDEQYF. CDR3 sequence (DNA): TGTGCCAGCAGTAGACAAGACGAGCAGTACTTC.

This sequence joins TRBV7-2 and TRBJ2-7; no clear D gene. This CDR3 comprises 11 residues. Per germline, CDR1 SGHTA and CDR2 FQGNSA. The V end was cut by 0 bases, the J end by 6 bases, with 3 bases between. CDR3 amino acids: CASSLAGEQYF. The CDR3 nucleotides read TGTGCCAGCAGCTTAGCAGGCGAGCAGTACTTC.

By share, this clonotype counts as medium-sized. The chain recombines TRBV6-2 or TRBV6-3 with TRBJ2-5; maybe TRBD1 (6 bases). CDR3 length: 15 residues. V was trimmed by 8 bases and J by 4 bases, leaving 20 bases between them. CDR1 and CDR2 from the germline V gene are MNHEY and SVGEGT. CDR3 protein: CASQASGANLETQYF. CDR3 nucleotide sequence: TGTGCCAGCCAAGCTTCAGGGGCGAACTTAGAGACCCAGTACTTC.

This clonotype was seen ten or more times. This chain joins TRBV12-3 or TRBV12-4 and TRBJ1-3; no clear D. V was shortened by 5 bases and J by 0 bases, with 8 bases between the two germline ends. There are 14 residues in the CDR3. The CDR3 nucleotides read TGTGCCAGCAGTCTCCCCAGCTCTGGAAACACCATATATTTT. Amino acid sequence: CASSLPSSGNTIYF.

This clonotype was counted a few times. The CDR3 DNA sequence: TGTGCCAGCAGCTTGGTTAACACGCTCACCGGGGAGCTGTTTTTT. Encoded protein: CASSLVNTLTGELFF. The V gene is TRBV5-5, the J gene TRBJ2-2; D is undetermined. V dropped 0 bases and J dropped 4 bases, with 10 bases sitting between them. From germline, CDR1 is SGHKS and CDR2 YYEKEE (reference sequence). The CDR3 runs to 15 residues.

By sample fraction, this clonotype is medium-sized. CDR3 sequence (DNA): TGTGCCAGCAGCCCTTCGGTCGCCTACGAGCAGTACTTC. Protein sequence: CASSPSVAYEQYF. The V call is TRBV25-1, the J call TRBJ2-7; D uncertain. CDR3 length: 13 residues. Trimming removed 6 bases at V and 2 bases at J, with 11 bases between. Germline V gives CDR1 MGHDK, CDR2 SYGVNS.

Within the sample, this clonotype is medium-sized. This sequence joins TRBV4-1 and TRBJ1-5; D gene ambiguous. The V end was cut by 3 bases, the J end by 0 bases, with 6 bases between. The CDR3 extends over 14 amino acids. Germline CDR1 and CDR2: MGHRA and YSYEKL. The CDR3 nucleotides read TGCGCCAGCAGCCAGCCGGATAGCAATCAGCCCCAGCATTTT. Its protein is CASSQPDSNQPQHF.

This clonotype was observed at least ten times. This sequence joins TRBV27 and TRBJ2-3, with D uncertain. This CDR3 contains 13 residues. V dropped 7 bases and J dropped 1 base, with 9 bases sitting between them. CDR1 and CDR2 from the germline V gene are MNHEY and SMNVEV (reference sequence). In DNA form, the CDR3 reads TGTGCCAGCACCCGGAGCGGCACAGATACGCAGTATTTT. Its translation: CASTRSGTDTQYF.

This rearrangement joins TRBV14 to TRBJ2-3; D is perhaps TRBD1 or TRBD2 (5 bases each). The CDR3 runs to 16 residues. V lost 0 bases to trimming and J lost 2 bases, with 12 bases between them. Germline V lookup: CDR1 SGHDN, CDR2 FVKESK. The CDR3 protein is CASSQDLGTHTDTQYF. In DNA, the CDR3 is TGTGCCAGCAGCCAAGATCTTGGGACGCACACAGATACGCAGTATTTT. Full variable domain (missing parts from reference TRBV14 and TRBJ2-3): EAGVTQFPSHSVIEKGQTVTLRCDPISGHDNLYWYRRVMGKEIKFLLHFVKESKQDESGMPNNRFLAERTGGTYSTLKVQPAELEDSGVYFCASSQDLGTHTDTQYFGPGTRLTVL.

Many counts were recorded for this clonotype. This sequence joins TRBV10-2 and TRBJ1-1; D is uncertain. CDR3 length: 12 residues. The germline V gene encodes CDR1 WSHSY and CDR2 SAAADI. The V and J ends lost 10 bases and 1 base respectively, with 10 bases between them. DNA of the CDR3: TGCGCCACCGGACGGTCGAACACTGAAGCTTTCTTT. It yields the protein CATGRSNTEAFF.

This clonotype was seen repeatedly, ten times or more. V usage is TRBV27 and J usage is TRBJ2-7; 7 nucleotides align to TRBD1. The CDR3 sequence is 14 residues long. V lost 5 bases and J lost 0; bases outside the gene matches: 4. Germline V CDR1 and CDR2: MNHEY, SMNVEV (reference sequence). The CDR3 loop is CASSPGQSSYEQYF. The CDR3 DNA sequence: TGTGCCAGCAGTCCGGGACAGAGCTCCTACGAGCAGTACTTC.

This clonotype was observed at least ten times. This rearrangement joins TRBV30 to TRBJ2-2; D may correspond to TRBD1 or TRBD2 (5 bases each). This CDR3 spans 15 amino acids. Trimming shortened V by 0 bases and J by 4 bases, and 12 bases separated the two germline ends. Germline V lookup: CDR1 GTSNPN, CDR2 SVGIG (reference sequence). CDR3 coding DNA: TGTGCCTGGAGTGTACGGGACGTTATCACCGGGGAGCTGTTTTTT. This gives the protein CAWSVRDVITGELFF.

This clonotype counts as medium-sized (0.01 to 0.1%). The chain uses TRBV5-1 and TRBJ2-3; D unresolved. V was pared by 4 bases and J by 8 bases, with 20 bases between. Per germline, CDR1 SGHRS and CDR2 YFSETQ. This CDR3 has 15 residues. The chain's CDR3 is CASSPRDTGSGTQYF. CDR3 DNA sequence: TGCGCCAGCAGCCCCCGTGACACCGGCTCGGGTACGCAGTATTTT.